This T cell receptor (beta chain) is drawn from a study of human T cells and chemical hapten exposure. On the study more broadly: Patients having alopecia areata, totalis or universalis were mostly female.

The study, taken as a whole, reports: High-frequency TCRs, those above 1 in 1000, stayed the same after DPC sensitization.

The CDR3 contains 15 residues. The V segment lost 7 bases and the J segment 2 bases; nucleotides outside the gene matches: 6. Germline V gene sequence: CDR1 MNHEY, CDR2 SVGEGT. Noted time point: pre-sensitization, week 0. Treatment given: therapeutic diphenylcyclopropenone sensitization with weekly scalp DPC. Each patch test followed a blood draw. Note on this clonotype: What it recognizes is unknown.

Unique molecular identifiers were attached to individual cDNA molecules during library preparation. MiXCR was run by TCRdb on the RACE reads, yielding one entry per CDR3 protein. The repertoire has about 68,000 distinct CDR3 sequences, over 9.5% of them found once; the top ten carry approximately 5.5%. The sequencing here drew on whole blood, taken in connection with sensitization to the hapten diphenylcyclopropenone (DPC). This clonotype originated in a woman aged 45-59 years with alopecia areata. Some clones in this sample may be carry-over from other donors' samples. The chain uses TRBV6-2 or TRBV6-3 and TRBJ2-1, with TRBD2 matching over 9 bases. CDR3 nucleotides: TGTGCCAGCACCAAGTTAGCGGGGGCCTACAATGAGCAGTTCTTC. Translated, it gives CASTKLAGAYNEQFF.